Listed below are T cell receptor beta chains from one sample, sequenced in a study of CD8+ T cells in alopecia areata. Here immunoSEQ multiplex PCR was the method, and the copy in TCRdb shows in-frame clones only, minus some. The sample has tens of thousands of clones; 46% are singletons. Sequencing used CD8+ T cells sorted from blood, obtained at roughly week 38, from a patient treated with tofacitinib. These receptors all stem from a human donor with alopecia areata. Each CDR3 is given with its conserved first and last residue. D genes are given only for firm matches. Only part of the rows carry a size: once, few, many, or a class if the clone is expanded.

12 | few | - | TRBJ1-1 | TRBV19 | CASSRGFTEAFF | TGTGCCAGTAGTCGCGGGTTCACTGAAGCTTTCTTT
17 | - | TRBD1 | TRBJ1-4 | TRBV29-1 | CSVAGTGSSATNEKLFF | TGCAGCGTTGCCGGGACAGGGTCGTCTGCAACTAATGAAAAACTGTTTTTT
12 | few | - | TRBJ2-1 | TRBV5-1 | CASSLYPREQFF | TGCGCCAGCAGCCTCTATCCCCGAGAGCAGTTCTTC
14 | - | - | TRBJ1-5 | TRBV30 | CAWSVGRGNQPQHF | TGTGCCTGGAGTGTAGGACGGGGAAATCAGCCCCAGCATTTT
14 | few | - | TRBJ2-3 | TRBV29-1 | CSVQGFLNTDTQYF | TGCAGCGTCCAGGGCTTTCTAAACACAGATACGCAGTATTTT
13 | - | - | TRBJ2-7 | TRBV9 | CASSVVPGYEQYF | TGTGCCAGCAGCGTAGTTCCCGGCTACGAGCAGTACTTC
15 | few | - | TRBJ2-7 | TRBV5-1 | CASSLAAGDSYEQYF | TGCGCCAGCAGCTTGGCGGCAGGGGATTCCTACGAGCAGTACTTC
15 | - | - | TRBJ2-3 | TRBV11-2 | CASSSTGAGLGTQYF | TGTGCCAGCAGCTCAACTGGAGCGGGTCTTGGTACGCAGTATTTT
15 | - | - | TRBJ2-7 | TRBV14 | CASSASSGTAYEQYF | TGTGCCAGCAGCGCTTCCTCCGGGACGGCATACGAGCAGTACTTC
18 | - | - | TRBJ2-6 | TRBV7-2 | CASSSGSNPTSGANVLTF | TGTGCCAGCAGCTCCGGGTCCAACCCTACCTCTGGGGCCAACGTCCTGACTTTC
13 | few | - | TRBJ2-1 | TRBV7-3 | CASSLRDYNEQFF | TGTGCCAGCAGCTTACGGGACTACAATGAGCAGTTCTTC
14 | few | - | TRBJ1-2 | TRBV29-1 | CSVYGQPVNYGYTF | TGCAGCGTTTATGGACAGCCTGTTAACTATGGCTACACCTTC
14 | few | - | TRBJ2-5 | TRBV5-1 | CASSLDRLAETQYF | TGCGCCAGCAGCTTGGATCGGCTAGCAGAGACCCAGTACTTC
15 | few | - | TRBJ1-2 | TRBV9 | CASSPPLSEGSGYTF | TGTGCCAGCAGCCCCCCCCTCTCTGAGGGTTCAGGCTACACCTTC
15 | - | TRBD2 | TRBJ2-1 | TRBV29-1 | CSVQTASGSYNEQFF | TGCAGCGTCCAGACTGCTAGCGGATCCTACAATGAGCAGTTCTTC
14 | - | TRBD1 | TRBJ2-5 | TRBV4-1 | CASSQDRRGETQYF | TGCGCCAGCAGCCAAGATCGCAGGGGGGAGACCCAGTACTTC
18 | - | - | TRBJ2-5 | TRBV30 | CAWSSEGFFAALQETQYF | TGTGCCTGGAGCTCCGAAGGGTTCTTTGCGGCACTACAAGAGACCCAGTACTTC
13 | - | TRBD2 | TRBJ2-1 | TRBV27 | CASVAGGYNEQFF | TGTGCCAGTGTAGCGGGAGGGTACAATGAGCAGTTCTTC
17 | - | - | TRBJ2-7 | TRBV15 | CATSRVPPGQSIYEQYF | TGTGCCACCAGCAGAGTCCCCCCCGGACAGTCGATCTACGAGCAGTACTTC
15 | - | TRBD1 | TRBJ2-7 | TRBV4-1 | CASSQRGQGTYEQYF | TGCGCCAGCAGCCAAAGGGGGCAGGGCACCTACGAGCAGTACTTC
10 | once | - | TRBJ2-1 | TRBV19 | CASSSNEQFF | TGTGCCAGTAGTAGCAATGAGCAGTTCTTC
18 | - | - | TRBJ2-3 | TRBV7-9 | CASSLRWRDLREEDTQYF | TGTGCCAGCAGCTTACGGTGGCGGGACCTACGAGAGGAAGATACGCAGTATTTT
15 | - | - | TRBJ2-1 | TRBV7-9 | CASSLSANRGNEQFF | TGTGCCAGCAGCTTATCGGCCAATAGGGGAAATGAGCAGTTCTTC
13 | few | - | TRBJ2-1 | TRBV19 | CASSIGDYNEQFF | TGTGCCAGTAGTATAGGTGACTACAATGAGCAGTTCTTC
17 | many | TRBD2 | TRBJ2-1 | TRBV7-3 | CASSAGLVRSSYNEQFF | TGTGCCAGCAGCGCCGGACTAGTCCGGAGCTCCTACAATGAGCAGTTCTTC
15 | - | TRBD1 | TRBJ1-2 | TRBV28 | CASNKWSGGLYGYTF | TGTGCCAGCAACAAGTGGTCAGGGGGCCTCTATGGCTACACCTTC
15 | - | - | TRBJ1-2 | TRBV14 | CASSQDARGYYGYTF | TGTGCCAGCAGCCAAGACGCCAGGGGATACTATGGCTACACCTTC
15 | - | - | TRBJ2-5 | TRBV9 | CASSVAGTTQETQYF | TGTGCCAGCAGCGTAGCGGGGACCACTCAAGAGACCCAGTACTTC
15 | - | - | TRBJ1-2 | TRBV11-2 | CASSLAGGPLYGYTF | TGTGCCAGCAGCTTAGCGGGGGGCCCCCTCTATGGCTACACCTTC